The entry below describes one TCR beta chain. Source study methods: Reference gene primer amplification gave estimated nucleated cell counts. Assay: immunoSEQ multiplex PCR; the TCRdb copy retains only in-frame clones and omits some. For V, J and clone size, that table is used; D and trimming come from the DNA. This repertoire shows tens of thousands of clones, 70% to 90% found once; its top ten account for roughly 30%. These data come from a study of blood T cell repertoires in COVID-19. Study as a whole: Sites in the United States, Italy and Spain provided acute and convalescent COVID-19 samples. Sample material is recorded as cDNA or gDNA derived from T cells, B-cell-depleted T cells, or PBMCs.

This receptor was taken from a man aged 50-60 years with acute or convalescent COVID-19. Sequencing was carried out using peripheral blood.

The CDR3 DNA reads as TGTGCCAGCAGCCAAGACAGGAGGAGCAATCAGCCCCAGCATTTT. This codes for CASSQDRRSNQPQHF. The J gene is TRBJ1-5, the V gene TRBV4-2; D not certain. Germline values: CDR1 LGHNA, CDR2 YNFKEQ. Deletions cut 0 bases from V and 1 base from J, with 7 bases between. This CDR3 spans 15 amino acids.